This passage covers 16 T cell receptor beta chains from one sample sequenced in a study of vaccination effects on CD4 cells after COVID-19. These TCRs are of unknown antigen specificity. Some clones are missing from TCRdb's copy, which holds only in-frame ones; the method was immunoSEQ multiplex PCR. This table holds around 60,000 clones, 70% to 80% found once. Researchers isolated CD4+ T cells once ten to eleven days of culture had elapsed. The sequenced sample was CD4+ T cells from PBMCs cultured without peptide, obtained before COVID-19 vaccination. These receptors all stem from a human donor who received a COVID-19 vaccine.

The chain is built from TRBV3-1 (or the pseudogene TRBV3-2) and TRBJ1-3; no definite D call. Germline V CDR1 and CDR2: LGHDT, YNNKEL (reference sequence). This CDR3 is 18 amino acids long. V lost 0 bases, J lost 4 bases, and 19 bases lay in between. The DNA of the CDR3 is TGTGCCAGCAGCCAAGATTTACTATTAGCTGGGAGGGGAAACACCATATATTTT. Protein sequence: CASSQDLLLAGRGNTIYF.

V is TRBV19 and J is TRBJ2-5; 10 bases fit TRBD2. The CDR3 has 16 residues. Trimming cost V 3 bases and J 5 bases; bases outside gene matches: 9. The V gene's germline CDR1 is LNHDA and CDR2 SQIVND (reference sequence). CDR3: CASSILSGGARETQYF. CDR3 nucleotides: TGTGCCAGTAGTATCCTGAGCGGGGGGGCCAGGGAGACCCAGTACTTC.

V is TRBV2 and J is TRBJ1-1; maybe TRBD1 (6 bases). The V end was cut by 4 bases, the J end by 1 base, with 10 bases between. The CDR3 totals 14 residues. Germline values: CDR1 SNHLY, CDR2 FYNNEI. CDR3 protein: CASSVQGSNTEAFF. The CDR3 DNA reads as TGTGCCAGCAGTGTCCAGGGGTCGAACACTGAAGCTTTCTTT.

The V and J genes are TRBV7-8 and TRBJ1-3; D is undetermined. CDR3 length equals 17 residues. Between the trimmed V and J ends, which lost 5 bases and 2 bases, there was a span of 19 bases. Looked up from germline, CDR1 is SGHVS and CDR2 is FQNEAQ. CDR3 coding DNA: TGTGCCAGCAGCCCCGCGGGTTCACGCAAGGCTGGAAACACCATATATTTT. Translating it yields CASSPAGSRKAGNTIYF.

V and J are TRBV3-1 (or the pseudogene TRBV3-2) and TRBJ2-3, with D possibly matching TRBD2 (5 bases). Trimming left V 8 bases short and J 9 bases short, with 21 bases between. From germline, CDR1 is LGHDT and CDR2 YNNKEL (reference sequence). CDR3 length: 14 amino acids. CDR3 DNA: TGTGCCAGCGCTCCGGCTAGCTCCGTTAGAACGCAGTATTTT. The encoded protein is CASAPASSVRTQYF.

The rearrangement uses TRBV5-1 and TRBJ2-5, with D possibly TRBD1 on 5 matching bases. V gave up 0 bases and J gave up 2 bases, with 14 bases separating them. Germline V gene sequence: CDR1 SGHRS, CDR2 YFSETQ. This CDR3 contains 16 residues. The CDR3 reads CASSLGVRVGQETQYF. The CDR3 nucleotides are TGCGCCAGCAGCTTGGGGGTCAGGGTGGGTCAAGAGACCCAGTACTTC. Supplemented by reference TRBV5-1 and TRBJ2-5, the full variable domain reads KAGVTQTPRYLIKTRGQQVTLSCSPISGHRSVSWYQQTPGQGLQFLFEYFSETQRNKGNFPGRFSGRQFSNSRSEMNVSTLELGDSALYLCASSLGVRVGQETQYFGPGTRLLVL.

This sequence joins TRBV19 and TRBJ1-5, with D unclear. V lost 3 bases, J lost 3 bases, and 3 bases lay in between. Germline lookup yields CDR1 LNHDA and CDR2 SQIVND (reference sequence). The CDR3 is 12 residues long. DNA of the CDR3: TGTGCCAGTAGTATGAACAATCAGCCCCAGCATTTT. It yields the protein CASSMNNQPQHF. The variable domain in full, completed from reference TRBV19 and TRBJ1-5, reads DGGITQSPKYLFRKEGQNVTLSCEQNLNHDAMYWYRQDPGQGLRLIYYSQIVNDFQKGDIAEGYSVSREKKESFPLTVTSAQKNPTAFYLCASSMNNQPQHFGDGTRLSIL.

This chain uses TRBV6-5 with TRBJ1-1, with D tentatively TRBD1 (6 bases). This CDR3 contains 15 residues. V was clipped by 0 bases and J by 2 bases, with 10 bases between them. The V gene's germline CDR1 is MNHEY and CDR2 SVGAGI. The CDR3 loop reads CASSYSRGLNTEAFF. In DNA form, the CDR3 reads TGTGCCAGCAGTTACTCGCGGGGGCTAAACACTGAAGCTTTCTTT.

V and J are TRBV5-1 and TRBJ2-4; 9 bases agree with TRBD1. Unmatched junction bases numbered 7, after V lost 5 bases and J lost 7 bases. From germline, CDR1 is SGHRS and CDR2 YFSETQ. The CDR3 runs 14 residues. The CDR3 protein is CASSSGQGRNIQYF. In DNA form, the CDR3 reads TGCGCCAGCAGTTCTGGACAGGGGCGGAACATTCAGTACTTC.

This chain links TRBV30 with TRBJ1-5, with D maybe TRBD1 (5 bases). The CDR3 runs 15 residues. Trimming stripped 3 bases from V and 3 bases from J, with 15 bases between. Germline-derived CDR1 and CDR2 are GTSNPN and SVGIG (reference sequence). The CDR3 DNA sequence: TGTGCCTGGAGAACGGGGACCGCGGCCAATCAGCCCCAGCATTTT. Translating it yields CAWRTGTAANQPQHF.

The V gene is TRBV5-1, the J gene TRBJ2-4; 7 bases map to TRBD1. The CDR3 extends over 13 amino acids. Germline V CDR1 and CDR2: SGHRS, YFSETQ. The ends lost 3 bases at V and 9 bases at J; junction bases unmatched: 6. Written as DNA, the CDR3 is TGCGCCAGCAGCTCACAGGGGTTGGGCATTCAGTACTTC. This encodes CASSSQGLGIQYF.

The J gene is TRBJ2-7, the V gene TRBV6-2 or TRBV6-3; 9 nucleotides match TRBD1. The germline V gene has CDR1 MNHEY and CDR2 SVGEGT. This CDR3 is built from 14 residues. Trimming cost V 6 bases and J 6 bases; bases outside gene matches: 9. Written as DNA, the CDR3 is TGTGCCAGCAGCCAAGACGGGACAGGGCGCGAGCAGTACGTC. Residues: CASSQDGTGREQYV.

The J gene is TRBJ2-5, the V gene TRBV3-1 (or the pseudogene TRBV3-2), with TRBD2 matching over 14 bases. The CDR3 runs to 18 residues. With 4 bases clipped from V and 0 bases from J, the junction kept 7 bases outside the gene matches. Looked up from germline, CDR1 is LGHDT and CDR2 is YNNKEL (reference sequence). The CDR3 protein is CASSLGLAGGPYQETQYF. The CDR3 coding sequence is TGTGCCAGCAGCCTTGGACTAGCGGGGGGCCCGTACCAAGAGACCCAGTACTTC.

The chain has TRBV14 and TRBJ1-4; D is unresolved. CDR3 size: 17 residues. Germline V gene data show CDR1 as SGHDN and CDR2 as FVKESK. Trimming cost V 2 bases and J 4 bases, with 17 bases left between them. Written as DNA, the CDR3 is TGTGCCAGCAGCCAATCCGCGTCCTCGACCTTTAATGAAAAACTGTTTTTT. Translated, it gives CASSQSASSTFNEKLFF.

DNA for the CDR3: TGTGCCAGCGATAGCGGGGGGGCTCAAGAGACCCAGTACTTC. As protein: CASDSGGAQETQYF. The chain links TRBV6-5 to TRBJ2-5, with 11 positions matching TRBD2. V lost 8 bases and J lost 2; bases outside the gene matches: 4. The CDR3 is made up of 14 amino acids. The germline CDR1 and CDR2 sequences are MNHEY and SVGAGI.

The table lists this clone with a count of one. The CDR3 loop is CASSVRGKTGVNEQFF. DNA of the CDR3: TGTGCCAGCAGCGTCAGGGGGAAGACAGGGGTGAATGAGCAGTTCTTC. The chain recombines TRBV9 with TRBJ2-1, with TRBD1 matching 8 bases. Germline CDR1 reads SGDLS; CDR2 reads YYNGEE. The CDR3 spans 16 residues. V shed 2 bases, J shed 7 bases, and the junction held 11 bases outside the gene matches.